This T cell receptor beta chain appears in the sequencing data of a study of shared clonotypes between healthy human individuals. Study conclusions and caveats: Rarefaction demonstrated incomplete sorted-subset sequencing despite large depth.

Among the donors, all were Caucasian adults who lived in Nashville, Tennessee. As for this clone: Its target is unknown.

TCRdb keeps only in-frame clones here, not all; method: immunoSEQ multiplex PCR. The data contain 2 million to 2.5 million clones, about 94% of them singletons. Deletions cut 5 bases from V and 6 bases from J, with 10 bases between. This CDR3 is built from 11 residues. The germline CDR1 and CDR2 sequences are SQVTM and ANQGSEA. Sequences were obtained from naive CD4+ T cells sorted from blood. Subset specified: CD45RA+ positively selected. This sequence originates from a man in his late teens or twenties in good health. The V gene is TRBV29-1, the J gene TRBJ1-2, with no clear D. CDR3 residues: CSVNNPDGYTF. For the CDR3, the DNA is TGCAGCGTTAATAATCCGGATGGCTACACCTTC.